This section outlines one T cell receptor (beta chain) sequence together with its context. Germline V gene data show CDR1 as KGHSH and CDR2 as LQKENI. This CDR3 is 15 amino acids long. Trimming removed 2 bases from V and 5 bases from J; junction bases left unmatched: 3. The data were produced by immunoSEQ multiplex PCR, yet TCRdb's version contains in-frame clones alone and is incomplete. The repertoire holds about 21,000 clones, around 84% seen once, with around 23% in the top ten. The data stem from a study of control samples from healthy donors and cancer patients. The sample was PBMCs. This chain connects TRBV18 to TRBJ2-3, with TRBD2 identical over 11 bases. The TCR comes from a man aged 55 to 70 with colorectal cancer. The CDR3 sequence: CASSPVTSGGDTQYF. Here the CDR3 DNA reads TGTGCCAGCTCACCAGTAACTAGCGGGGGAGATACGCAGTATTTT.